The clone carrying this TCR beta chain has just a few counts. Antigen: not known. The sample belongs to a study of cytomegalovirus exposure and HLA in healthy donors. Study-level points and caveats: In a later analysis, TCR beta V- and J-gene trimming was associated with a missense DCLRE1C variant. Investigators reported 150 to 200 TCR beta chains as tied to cytomegalovirus. Most TCR sequences showed up rarely, but some public TCRs showed up in many donors.

The CDR3 has 14 residues. CDR1 and CDR2 from the germline V gene are MNHEY and SMNVEV (reference sequence). With 3 bases removed from V and 4 bases from J, the gap between germline ends came to 12 bases. The PCR made use of 60 Vbeta and 13 Jbeta primers. The data were produced by immunoSEQ multiplex PCR, yet TCRdb's version contains in-frame clones alone and is incomplete. The sample carries roughly 150,000 clones, 80% to 85% recorded once. The receptor was derived from a male donor in good health and CMV-seronegative. The gene calls are TRBV27 and TRBJ1-2; maybe TRBD1 (5 bases). Sequencing was performed on PBMCs. The CDR3 reads CASSFLDSSYGYTF. CDR3 nucleotides: TGTGCCAGCAGTTTTCTAGACAGTTCCTATGGCTACACCTTC.